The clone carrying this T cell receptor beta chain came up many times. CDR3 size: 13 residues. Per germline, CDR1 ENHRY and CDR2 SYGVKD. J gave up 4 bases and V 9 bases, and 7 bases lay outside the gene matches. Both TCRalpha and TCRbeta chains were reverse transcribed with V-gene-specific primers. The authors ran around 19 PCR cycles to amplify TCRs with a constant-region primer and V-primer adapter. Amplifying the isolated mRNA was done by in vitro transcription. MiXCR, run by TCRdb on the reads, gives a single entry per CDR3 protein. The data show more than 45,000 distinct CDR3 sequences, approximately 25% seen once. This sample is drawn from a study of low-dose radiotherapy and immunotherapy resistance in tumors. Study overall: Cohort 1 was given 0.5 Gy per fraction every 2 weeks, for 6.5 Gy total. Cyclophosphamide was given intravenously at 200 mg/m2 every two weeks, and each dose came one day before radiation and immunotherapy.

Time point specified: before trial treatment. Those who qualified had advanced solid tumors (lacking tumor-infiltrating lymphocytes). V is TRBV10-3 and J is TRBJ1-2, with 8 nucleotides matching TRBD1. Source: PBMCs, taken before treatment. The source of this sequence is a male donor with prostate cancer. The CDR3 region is CAIQDRATYGYTF. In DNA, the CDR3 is TGTGCCATACAGGACAGGGCTACCTATGGCTACACCTTC.